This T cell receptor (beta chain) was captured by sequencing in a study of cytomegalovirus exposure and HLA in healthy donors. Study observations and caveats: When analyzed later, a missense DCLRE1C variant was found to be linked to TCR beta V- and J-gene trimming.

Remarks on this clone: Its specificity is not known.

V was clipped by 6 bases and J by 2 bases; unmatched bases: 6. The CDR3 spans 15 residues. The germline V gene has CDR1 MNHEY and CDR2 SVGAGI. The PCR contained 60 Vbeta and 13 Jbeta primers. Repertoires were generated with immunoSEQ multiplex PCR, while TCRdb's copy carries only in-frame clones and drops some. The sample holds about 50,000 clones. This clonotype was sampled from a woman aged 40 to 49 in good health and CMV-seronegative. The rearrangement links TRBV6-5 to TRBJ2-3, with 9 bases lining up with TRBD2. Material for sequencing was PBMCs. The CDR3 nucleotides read TGTGCCAGCAGGCCCCTAGCGGGGTACACAGATACGCAGTATTTT. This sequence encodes CASRPLAGYTDTQYF.